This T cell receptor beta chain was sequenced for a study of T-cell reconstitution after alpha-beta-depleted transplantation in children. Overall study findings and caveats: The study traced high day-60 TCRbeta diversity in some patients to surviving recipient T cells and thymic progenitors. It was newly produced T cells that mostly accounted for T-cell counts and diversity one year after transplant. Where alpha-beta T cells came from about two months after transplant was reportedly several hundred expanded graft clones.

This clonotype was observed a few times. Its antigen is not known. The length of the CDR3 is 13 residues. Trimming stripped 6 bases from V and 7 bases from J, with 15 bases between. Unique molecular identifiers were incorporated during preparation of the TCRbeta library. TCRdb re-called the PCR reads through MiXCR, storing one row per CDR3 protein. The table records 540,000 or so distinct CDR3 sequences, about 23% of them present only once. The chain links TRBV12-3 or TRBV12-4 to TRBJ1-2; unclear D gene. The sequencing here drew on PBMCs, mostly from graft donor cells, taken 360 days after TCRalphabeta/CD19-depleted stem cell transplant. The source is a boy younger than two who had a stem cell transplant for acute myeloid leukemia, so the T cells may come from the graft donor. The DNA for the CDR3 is TGTGCCAGCAGCCAAACCCCCAGTAGTGGCTACACCTTC. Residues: CASSQTPSSGYTF.